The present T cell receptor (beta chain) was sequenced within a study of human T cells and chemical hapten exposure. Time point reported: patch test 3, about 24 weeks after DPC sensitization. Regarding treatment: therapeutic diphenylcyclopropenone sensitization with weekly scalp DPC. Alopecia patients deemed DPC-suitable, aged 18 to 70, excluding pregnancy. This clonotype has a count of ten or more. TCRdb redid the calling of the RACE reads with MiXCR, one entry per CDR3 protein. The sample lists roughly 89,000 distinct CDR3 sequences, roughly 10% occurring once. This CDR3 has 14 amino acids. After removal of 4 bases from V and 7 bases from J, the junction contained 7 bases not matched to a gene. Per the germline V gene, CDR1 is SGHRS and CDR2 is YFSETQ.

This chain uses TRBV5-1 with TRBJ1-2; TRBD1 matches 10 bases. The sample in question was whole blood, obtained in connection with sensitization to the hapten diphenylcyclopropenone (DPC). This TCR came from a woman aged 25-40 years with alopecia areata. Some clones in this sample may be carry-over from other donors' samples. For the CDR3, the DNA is TGCGCCAGCAGCCCCCCGGACAGGGGGATTGGCTACACCTTC. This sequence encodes CASSPPDRGIGYTF.